This passage covers 31 T cell receptor beta chains from one sample sequenced in a study of cytomegalovirus exposure and HLA in healthy donors. The PCR had 60 Vbeta and 13 Jbeta primers. Libraries were prepared by immunoSEQ multiplex PCR; TCRdb keeps only in-frame clonotypes and omits some of them. The sample holds approximately 200,000 clones, over 75% seen once. The sequencing sample was made of PBMCs. Receptors originate from a man aged 18 to 29 in good health and CMV-seronegative.

This sequence joins TRBV11-3 and TRBJ2-5; 8 bases are shared with TRBD1. There are 16 residues in the CDR3. Germline-derived CDR1 and CDR2 are SGHNT and YENEEA. The ends lost 5 bases at V and 2 bases at J; junction bases unmatched: 10. CDR3 sequence reads: CASSQGQVNHQETQYF. DNA for the CDR3: TGTGCCAGCAGCCAGGGACAGGTCAATCATCAAGAGACCCAGTACTTC.

This clone was found a few times. The rearrangement joins TRBV15 to TRBJ2-3, with a tentative D call TRBD2 (6 bases). Germline V gene data show CDR1 as LNHNV and CDR2 as YYDKDF (reference sequence). The CDR3 runs to 17 residues. The ends were cut back, 0 bases at V and 6 bases at J, with 19 bases in the middle. The CDR3 loop is CATSRDQRVAVGDTQYF. For the CDR3, the DNA is TGTGCCACCAGCAGAGATCAAAGAGTAGCGGTCGGGGATACGCAGTATTTT.

This clone was picked up one time. This chain connects TRBV4-2 to TRBJ2-4; TRBD2 is a possible D gene (5 bases). The length of the CDR3 is 16 residues. V lost 0 bases, J lost 0 bases, and 9 bases lay in between. Looked up from germline, CDR1 is LGHNA and CDR2 is YNFKEQ. The DNA for the CDR3 is TGTGCCAGCAGCCAAGATCGGCGGGTAGCCAAAAACATTCAGTACTTC. This gives the protein CASSQDRRVAKNIQYF.

The rearrangement joins TRBV4-2 to TRBJ1-3; D may be TRBD1 (6 bases). Germline V CDR1 and CDR2: LGHNA, YNFKEQ. The CDR3 spans 15 residues. The ends were cut back, 4 bases at V and 2 bases at J, with 12 bases in the middle. The CDR3 region has the DNA TGTGCCAGCAGCCCATATGAGGGGGCTGGAAACACCATATATTTT. Its translation is CASSPYEGAGNTIYF.

The rearrangement links TRBV27 to TRBJ2-3; maybe TRBD1 (5 bases). CDR3 size: 11 residues. Looked up from germline, CDR1 is MNHEY and CDR2 is SMNVEV (reference sequence). V gave up 9 bases and J gave up 6 bases, with 10 bases separating them. In DNA, the CDR3 is TGTGCCAGATCCCCAGGGGATACGCAGTATTTT. Its translation: CARSPGDTQYF.

This chain connects TRBV15 to TRBJ2-7; 9 nucleotides align to TRBD2. The CDR3 has 14 amino acids. Trimming cost V 10 bases and J 7 bases; bases outside gene matches: 14. Germline values: CDR1 LNHNV, CDR2 YYDKDF (reference sequence). In nucleotides, the CDR3 is TGTGCCATCCGCTCCGCGGGAGGGCCTAGAGAGCAGTACTTC. As protein: CAIRSAGGPREQYF.

CDR3: CASSLGSTGLGNEQFF. The CDR3 coding sequence is TGTGCCAGCAGCCTAGGGTCAACGGGACTGGGCAATGAGCAGTTCTTC. This chain connects TRBV11-3 to TRBJ2-1; D is possibly TRBD2 (6 bases). The CDR3 totals 16 residues. Germline V gene lookup returns CDR1 SGHNT and CDR2 YENEEA. Trimming removed 5 bases from V and 6 bases from J, with 20 bases in between.

There are a few counts of this clone. The CDR3 protein is CASSSGWLNTQYF. The CDR3 DNA follows: TGTGCCAGCAGCTCCGGGTGGTTAAATACGCAGTATTTT. The gene calls are TRBV7-8 and TRBJ2-3; D not resolved. Germline V CDR1 and CDR2: SGHVS, FQNEAQ. The V and J ends lost 4 bases and 7 bases respectively, with 12 bases between them. The CDR3 covers 13 residues.

This chain links TRBV6-5 with TRBJ1-2; D is unclear. Germline V gives CDR1 MNHEY, CDR2 SVGAGI. This CDR3 contains 13 residues. V lost 5 bases and J 8 bases, leaving 15 bases between the germline ends. The CDR3 here is CASSEAFEFGYTF. In DNA, the CDR3 is TGTGCCAGCAGTGAAGCTTTTGAATTCGGCTACACCTTC.

The chain carries TRBV7-6 and TRBJ2-7; TRBD2 is a possible D gene (5 bases). V was trimmed by 1 base and J by 1 base, leaving 11 bases between them. In germline, CDR1 is SGHVS, CDR2 FNYEAQ. The CDR3 runs 15 residues. As DNA, the CDR3 is TGTGCCAGCAGCTTAGATACTAGTGCGTCCTACGAGCAGTACTTC. Protein: CASSLDTSASYEQYF.

This clone has a single count. The rearrangement uses TRBV7-9 and TRBJ2-7; D perhaps matches TRBD2 (5 bases). The V gene lost 1 base and the J gene lost 1 base, with 14 bases spanning the gap. Germline V gives CDR1 SEHNR, CDR2 FQNEAQ (reference sequence). This CDR3 has 16 residues. The CDR3 here is CASSLGGGLGSYEQYF. The CDR3 DNA follows: TGTGCCAGCAGCTTAGGAGGAGGCCTAGGGTCCTACGAGCAGTACTTC.

The V and J genes are TRBV7-2 and TRBJ2-2; possible D gene TRBD1, 6 bases. The V gene's germline CDR1 is SGHTA and CDR2 FQGNSA. The CDR3 length is 16 residues. Trimming took 5 bases from V and 3 from J, leaving 16 bases between them. The CDR3 DNA reads as TGTGCCAGCAGCCCTCGGACAGTGGGGTACACCGGGGAGCTGTTTTTT. It yields the protein CASSPRTVGYTGELFF.

This sequence joins TRBV7-9 and TRBJ1-2; D remains ambiguous. The CDR3 loop spans 14 amino acids. V shed 1 base and J shed 2 bases, with 8 bases lying between them. Germline-derived CDR1 and CDR2 are SEHNR and FQNEAQ (reference sequence). CDR3 protein: CASSLVGNNYGYTF. The CDR3 bases are TGTGCCAGCAGCTTAGTTGGCAACAACTATGGCTACACCTTC.

V usage is TRBV28 and J usage is TRBJ1-4, with a tentative D call TRBD1 (5 bases). This CDR3 comprises 15 residues. The V gene's germline CDR1 is MDHEN and CDR2 SYDVKM. The V end was cut by 5 bases, the J end by 6 bases, with 16 bases between. CDR3 residues: CASSPPGRRDEKLFF. DNA for the CDR3: TGTGCCAGCAGTCCGCCAGGGCGTAGAGATGAAAAACTGTTTTTT. The whole variable domain, remainder taken from reference TRBV28 and TRBJ1-4, is DVKVTQSSRYLVKRTGEKVFLECVQDMDHENMFWYRQDPGLGLRLIYFSYDVKMKEKGDIPEGYSVSREKKERFSLILESASTNQTSMYLCASSPPGRRDEKLFFGSGTQLSVL.

The rearrangement joins TRBV7-8 to TRBJ1-1; 8 positions match TRBD1. Germline V gene lookup returns CDR1 SGHVS and CDR2 FQNEAQ. V lost 5 bases and J lost 3; bases outside the gene matches: 8. There are 15 residues in the CDR3. The CDR3 nucleotides are TGTGCCAGCAGCAAGACGACAGGGGTGGACACTGAAGCTTTCTTT. It encodes CASSKTTGVDTEAFF.

V gene TRBV5-1 combines with J gene TRBJ2-3; D is perhaps TRBD1 (6 bases). CDR3 length: 17 amino acids. Germline V gene sequence: CDR1 SGHRS, CDR2 YFSETQ. With 5 bases removed from V and 0 bases from J, the gap between germline ends came to 19 bases. As DNA, the CDR3 is TGCGCCAGCAGTTTTTCCCCTGGACAGAGTAGCACAGATACGCAGTATTTT. Protein product: CASSFSPGQSSTDTQYF.

The chain links TRBV19 to TRBJ2-7; 7 bases are a match to TRBD2. This CDR3 has 12 amino acids. Germline CDR1 and CDR2: LNHDA and SQIVND (reference sequence). V was clipped by 4 bases and J by 13 bases; unmatched bases: 10. CDR3 sequence: CASSTPRWDYYF. Here the CDR3 DNA reads TGTGCCAGTAGTACCCCCCGATGGGACTATTACTTC.

DNA for the CDR3: TGTGCCAGCAGCCAAGGATCTAGCGGGGTCGGTGAGCAGTACTTC. It yields the protein CASSQGSSGVGEQYF. The chain recombines TRBV4-2 with TRBJ2-7, with 9 bases that match TRBD2. CDR1 and CDR2 (germline): LGHNA, YNFKEQ. This CDR3 is 15 amino acids long. V lost 1 base to trimming and J lost 7 bases; unmatched junction nucleotides: 8.

The chain joins TRBV2 to TRBJ2-7, with 9 bases aligning to TRBD2. V gave up 2 bases and J gave up 3 bases; unmatched junction bases: 2. This CDR3 has 14 residues. From germline, CDR1 is SNHLY and CDR2 FYNNEI. The CDR3 spells CASSELAGDYEQYF. In DNA, the CDR3 is TGTGCCAGCAGTGAATTAGCGGGGGACTACGAGCAGTACTTC.

V gene TRBV6-6 combines with J gene TRBJ1-3, with 8 bases aligning to TRBD1. V lost 0 bases and J lost 3; bases outside the gene matches: 4. The CDR3 is 16 residues long. From germline, CDR1 is MNHNY and CDR2 SVGAGI (reference sequence). Written as DNA, the CDR3 is TGTGCCAGCAGTTACTCCGCGACAGGGGTTGGAAACACCATATATTTT. Its protein product is CASSYSATGVGNTIYF.

This chain joins TRBV19 and TRBJ1-3; possible D gene TRBD1, 5 bases. Germline loops: CDR1 LNHDA, CDR2 SQIVND (reference sequence). The germline V and J ends were trimmed by 5 bases and 4 bases, with 9 bases remaining between them. This CDR3 spans 13 amino acids. The CDR3: CASSPRTGNTIYF. CDR3 nucleotides: TGTGCCAGTAGTCCCCGGACAGGAAACACCATATATTTT.

The CDR3 DNA follows: TGCAGCGTTGAAGGATCGCGGGATGGGGCAGATACGCAGTATTTT. Translating it yields CSVEGSRDGADTQYF. The chain is built from TRBV29-1 and TRBJ2-3, with a tentative D call TRBD2 (6 bases). CDR1 and CDR2 (germline): SQVTM, ANQGSEA. The CDR3 covers 15 residues. Trimming pared 1 base from V and 4 bases from J, leaving 15 bases between.

The chain employs TRBV27 and TRBJ1-2, with 7 bases fitting TRBD1. CDR3 size: 14 residues. Germline loops: CDR1 MNHEY, CDR2 SMNVEV (reference sequence). Unmatched junction bases numbered 4, after V lost 5 bases and J lost 1 base. The CDR3 spells CASSAQGHNYGYTF. CDR3 nucleotides: TGTGCCAGCAGTGCACAGGGGCATAACTATGGCTACACCTTC.

The table lists this clone with a count of one. The chain employs TRBV14 and TRBJ1-5; D is undetermined. Germline values: CDR1 SGHDN, CDR2 FVKESK. This CDR3 is 14 amino acids long. V was trimmed by 3 bases and J by 7 bases, leaving 13 bases between them. DNA for the CDR3: TGTGCCAGCAGCCATGGAGGCGGAGGGCAGCCCCAGCATTTT. This sequence encodes CASSHGGGGQPQHF.

This sequence joins TRBV2 and TRBJ1-5, with D possibly being TRBD1 (5 bases). CDR3 length: 13 amino acids. V dropped 5 bases and J dropped 5 bases, with 10 bases sitting between them. CDR1 is SNHLY and CDR2 is FYNNEI in the germline V gene. The CDR3 spells CASSRQRDQPQHF. The CDR3, as DNA: TGTGCCAGCAGTCGACAGAGAGATCAGCCCCAGCATTTT.

This chain joins TRBV5-6 and TRBJ2-7, with D unclear. The CDR3 runs 12 residues. Germline V gives CDR1 SGHDT, CDR2 YYEEEE. V gave up 0 bases and J gave up 6 bases, with 7 bases separating them. CDR3 sequence: CASSLGPGEQYF. CDR3 nucleotide sequence: TGTGCCAGCAGCTTGGGTCCGGGCGAGCAGTACTTC.

This chain uses TRBV30 with TRBJ1-3; 9 bases match TRBD1. J was trimmed by 4 bases and V by 4 bases; bases with no gene match: 20. The CDR3 sequence is 19 residues long. CDR1 is GTSNPN, CDR2 SVGIG, per germline (reference sequence). Written as DNA, the CDR3 is TGTGCCTGGACCCCCCCCGGGACAGGGTATTCTCTGGCCGGAAACACCATATATTTT. Its protein is CAWTPPGTGYSLAGNTIYF.

This rearrangement joins TRBV19 to TRBJ2-2; no reliable D call. The CDR3 is made up of 14 amino acids. Germline loops: CDR1 LNHDA, CDR2 SQIVND (reference sequence). Trimming took 3 bases from V and 6 from J, leaving 11 bases between them. CDR3 in amino acids: CASSIQFYAGELFF. As DNA, the CDR3 is TGTGCCAGTAGTATCCAGTTTTACGCCGGGGAGCTGTTTTTT.

The chain employs TRBV4-2 and TRBJ2-5; TRBD1 might be the D (5 bases). The end of the DNA fits TRBJ2-7 better, so the J call may be wrong. Germline values: CDR1 LGHNA, CDR2 YNFKEQ. The CDR3 is 16 residues long. CDR3 sequence reads: CASSQRNTGHPDEQYF. The CDR3 DNA is TGTGCCAGCAGCCAACGTAACACAGGTCACCCTGACGAGCAGTACTTC.

This clone has only one observation. This sequence joins TRBV6-1 and TRBJ2-1; D is unclear. V gave up 2 bases and J gave up 10 bases, with 12 bases separating them. Germline V gives CDR1 MNHNS, CDR2 SASEGT. This CDR3 region has 13 residues. CDR3 nucleotide sequence: TGTGCCAGCAGTGAACGTTCCCCCCCCGAGCAGTTCTTC. It translates to CASSERSPPEQFF.

This chain links TRBV10-3 with TRBJ2-7; weak D call: TRBD1 (5 bases). The germline V gene encodes CDR1 ENHRY and CDR2 SYGVKD. V lost 10 bases to trimming and J lost 3 bases, with 22 bases between them. The CDR3 contains 15 residues. Here the CDR3 DNA reads TGTGCCACAAACCCGGGCCCCGGACAACTCTACGAGCAGTACTTC. It translates to CATNPGPGQLYEQYF.